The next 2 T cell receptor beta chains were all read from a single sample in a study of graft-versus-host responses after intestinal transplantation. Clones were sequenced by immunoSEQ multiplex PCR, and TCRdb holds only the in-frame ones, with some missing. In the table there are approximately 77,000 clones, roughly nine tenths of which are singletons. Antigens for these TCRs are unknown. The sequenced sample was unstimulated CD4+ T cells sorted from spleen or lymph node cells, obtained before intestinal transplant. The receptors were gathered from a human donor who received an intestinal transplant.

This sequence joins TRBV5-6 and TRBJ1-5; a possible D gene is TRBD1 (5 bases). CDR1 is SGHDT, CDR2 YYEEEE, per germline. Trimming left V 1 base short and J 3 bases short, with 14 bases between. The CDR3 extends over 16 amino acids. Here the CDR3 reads CASSLWAGTLNQPQHF. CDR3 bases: TGTGCCAGCAGCTTGTGGGCGGGGACGCTCAATCAGCCCCAGCATTTT.

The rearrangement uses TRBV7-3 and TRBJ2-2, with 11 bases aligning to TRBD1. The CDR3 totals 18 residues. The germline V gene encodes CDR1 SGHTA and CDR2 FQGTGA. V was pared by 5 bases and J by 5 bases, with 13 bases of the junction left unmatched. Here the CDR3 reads CASSPSLPGTGGTGELFF. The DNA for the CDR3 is TGTGCCAGCAGCCCATCACTCCCCGGGACAGGGGGGACCGGGGAGCTGTTTTTT.